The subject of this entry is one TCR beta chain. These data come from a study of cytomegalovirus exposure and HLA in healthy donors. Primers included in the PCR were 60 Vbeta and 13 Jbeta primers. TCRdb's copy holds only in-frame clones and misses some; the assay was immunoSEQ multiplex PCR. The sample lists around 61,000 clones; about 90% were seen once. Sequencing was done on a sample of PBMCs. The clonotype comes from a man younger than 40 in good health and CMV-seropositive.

CDR3 sequence: CATSRDWGEGYEQYF. In DNA form, the CDR3 reads TGTGCCACCAGCAGAGATTGGGGGGAGGGCTACGAGCAGTACTTC. This chain connects TRBV15 to TRBJ2-7; 7 nucleotides match TRBD2. The germline V gene encodes CDR1 LNHNV and CDR2 YYDKDF (reference sequence). The CDR3 is 15 amino acids. With V trimmed by 0 bases and J by 3 bases, 5 bases remained unmatched.